The clone carrying this TCR beta chain was seen at least ten times. Its matching antigen is unknown. This sample stems from a study of neurological immune-mediated disorders. Whole-study findings and limits: The expanded clones of different subjects shared no CDR3 amino acid sequences (suggesting private repertoires in all groups). Phylogenetic grouping assigned the repertoires of 18 of 34 multiple sclerosis patients to a single related-CDR3 cluster, representing a possible signature. Multiple sclerosis was found to have the least TCR clonal expansion, below healthy controls, and HTLV-1-associated myelopathy the most.

V gave up 6 bases and J gave up 2 bases, with 15 bases separating them. The CDR3 has 15 amino acids. Germline assignment: CDR1 MNHNS and CDR2 SASEGT. The cDNA was synthesized by 5'RACE incorporating 10-nucleotide random UMIs. TCRdb itself ran the 5' RACE reads through MiXCR, one entry per CDR3 protein. The sample gives more than 45,000 distinct CDR3 sequences, 2% to 2.5% of which show up once; 2.5% to 3.5% is in the top ten. The sequenced sample was PBMCs. V gene TRBV6-1 combines with J gene TRBJ2-3; possible D gene TRBD1, 6 bases. This TCR came from a man aged 45-60 years with multiple sclerosis. In nucleotides, the CDR3 is TGTGCCAGCAGAGTCCCGGGACATTTCACAGATACGCAGTATTTT. Translation gives CASRVPGHFTDTQYF.